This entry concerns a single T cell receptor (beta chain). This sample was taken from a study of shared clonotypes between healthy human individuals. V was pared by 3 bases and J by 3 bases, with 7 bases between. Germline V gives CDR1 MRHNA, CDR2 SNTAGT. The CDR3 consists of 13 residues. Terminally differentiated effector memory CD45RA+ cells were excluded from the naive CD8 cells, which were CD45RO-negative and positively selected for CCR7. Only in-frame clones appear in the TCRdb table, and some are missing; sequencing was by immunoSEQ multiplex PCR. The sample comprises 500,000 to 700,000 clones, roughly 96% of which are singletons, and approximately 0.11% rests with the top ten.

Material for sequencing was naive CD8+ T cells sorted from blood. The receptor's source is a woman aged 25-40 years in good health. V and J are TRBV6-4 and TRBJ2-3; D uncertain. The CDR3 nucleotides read TGTGCCAGCAGTGAAAGCCCGACAGATACGCAGTATTTT. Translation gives CASSESPTDTQYF.